The 3 T cell receptor beta chains below were found in one sample sequenced in a study of blood T cell repertoires in COVID-19. This table comes from immunoSEQ multiplex PCR, and its TCRdb copy is limited to in-frame clones, with some not included. The sample has 250,000 or so clones, less than 90% seen once; the top ten hold approximately 2%. Sequenced input: peripheral blood. The receptors derive from a man aged 25 to 45 with active or convalescent COVID-19.

The gene calls are TRBV2 and TRBJ1-6, with 7 bases identical to TRBD1. The length of the CDR3 is 15 residues. V trimming: 6 bases; J trimming: 7 bases; junction bases outside the gene matches: 9. Looked up from germline, CDR1 is SNHLY and CDR2 is FYNNEI. The CDR3, as DNA: TGTGCCAGCAGGGACTCCCGGACAGGCAATTCACCCCTCCACTTT. Protein: CASRDSRTGNSPLHF.

This sequence joins TRBV4-3 and TRBJ2-1, with D maybe TRBD1 (5 bases). The CDR3 is 16 residues long. The V gene's germline CDR1 is LGHNA and CDR2 YSLEER. V was cut by 0 bases and J by 4 bases, with 13 bases left in between. The CDR3 DNA follows: TGCGCCAGCAGCCAAGAGGCCGCAGGGTCTTACAATGAGCAGTTCTTC. It codes for CASSQEAAGSYNEQFF.

V gene TRBV5-4 combines with J gene TRBJ2-5, with TRBD2 matching over 9 bases. CDR1 and CDR2 from the germline V gene are SGHNT and YYREEE (reference sequence). The junction had 5 bases not matched to a gene; V was cut back by 0 bases and J by 5 bases. The CDR3 has 15 residues. The CDR3 loop reads CASSLGASGVETQYF. In nucleotides, the CDR3 is TGTGCCAGCAGCTTGGGGGCTAGCGGGGTGGAGACCCAGTACTTC.